A single T cell receptor (beta chain) is shown here with its context. These data come from a study of high-grade serous ovarian cancer treatment subgroups. Clones were read by immunoSEQ multiplex PCR, and TCRdb kept only the in-frame ones, dropping some. There are under 20,000 clones in the sample; approximately 73% occur only once, and approximately 4.5% lies in the top ten. The tumor samples were collected prior to definitive surgery or chemotherapy. The CDR3 totals 15 residues. V was pared by 7 bases and J by 8 bases, with 18 bases between. Per the germline V gene, CDR1 is MNHNY and CDR2 is SVGAGI (reference sequence).

The TCR originated in a human donor with high-grade serous ovarian cancer. The specimen was tumor tissue. This sequence joins TRBV6-6 and TRBJ1-6; maybe TRBD1 (6 bases). In DNA, the CDR3 is TGTGCCAGCACCCCGTCGGAGGGGGAATATTCACCCCTCCACTTT. Translation gives CASTPSEGEYSPLHF.